The TCR beta chain under discussion was sequenced for a study of T cell changes during pregnancy in multiple sclerosis. The CDR3 has 15 residues. Here immunoSEQ multiplex PCR was the method, and the copy in TCRdb shows in-frame clones only, minus some. The table records some 44,000 clones, roughly 90% of them present only once. Here the sequenced sample was CD4+ T cells from peripheral blood mononuclear cells, taken in the third trimester of pregnancy. This clonotype was sampled from a female donor with multiple sclerosis, enrolled in a pregnancy study. The chain has TRBV21-1 and TRBJ1-4; the table's D call, TRBD1, was not checked against the DNA. TRBV21-1 is marked as a pseudogene. Written as DNA, the CDR3 is TGTGCCAGCAGCACCAGACAGTCTTTGAATGAAAAACTGTTTTTT. Protein product: CASSTRQSLNEKLFF.